These 32 T cell receptor beta chains share one sample of origin, sequenced in a study of a mutant IDH1 vaccine in newly diagnosed glioma. Generated by immunoSEQ multiplex PCR, the TCRdb table keeps only in-frame clones and is missing some. The profile shows about 42,000 clones, about 80% of them singletons. Sample time point: week 35, safety follow-up. All doses held 300 ug of mutant IDH1 20-mer peptide, with topical imiquimod. Their antigens are not known. Material: PBMCs, obtained from a glioma patient whose treatment included an IDH1 peptide vaccine. The receptors originated from a woman aged 50 to 60 with glioma.

The chain combines TRBV29-1 with TRBJ1-2; D is unresolved. V lost 5 bases, J lost 5 bases, and 9 bases lay in between. CDR1 is SQVTM, CDR2 ANQGSEA, per germline. CDR3 length: 11 residues. The chain's CDR3 is CSVPDFYGYTF. The DNA of the CDR3 is TGCAGCGTTCCGGACTTTTATGGCTACACCTTC.

The chain links TRBV5-1 to TRBJ2-7; D ambiguous. Germline V CDR1 and CDR2: SGHRS, YFSETQ. The V gene lost 4 bases and the J gene lost 2 bases, with 4 bases spanning the gap. The length of the CDR3 is 11 residues. The CDR3 nucleotides are TGCGCCAGCAGCGGCCCCTACGAGCAGTACTTC. It codes for CASSGPYEQYF. Combining the CDR3 with reference TRBV5-1 and TRBJ2-7 gives the whole variable domain KAGVTQTPRYLIKTRGQQVTLSCSPISGHRSVSWYQQTPGQGLQFLFEYFSETQRNKGNFPGRFSGRQFSNSRSEMNVSTLELGDSALYLCASSGPYEQYFGPGTRLTVT.

J is TRBJ2-3 and V is TRBV5-1, with a possible D match to TRBD1 (6 bases). V gave up 2 bases and J gave up 9 bases, with 10 bases separating them. The length of the CDR3 is 12 residues. Germline V gene data show CDR1 as SGHRS and CDR2 as YFSETQ. The CDR3 DNA reads TGCGCCAGCAGCTTCTCAGGGGAAACGCAGTATTTT. Protein: CASSFSGETQYF.

This rearrangement joins TRBV19 to TRBJ2-7; 11 positions agree with TRBD2. CDR1 and CDR2 from the germline V gene are LNHDA and SQIVND (reference sequence). The CDR3 loop spans 17 amino acids. Trimming took 5 bases from V and 5 from J; bases not matched to a gene: 14. The CDR3 is CASSLTSGATFGNEQYF. The CDR3 region has the DNA TGTGCCAGTAGTCTGACTAGCGGGGCCACCTTCGGGAACGAGCAGTACTTC.

This chain links TRBV10-3 with TRBJ2-6; perhaps TRBD2 as D (7 bases). CDR3 length: 14 amino acids. The germline V gene encodes CDR1 ENHRY and CDR2 SYGVKD. Trimming took 11 bases from V and 3 from J, leaving 14 bases between them. CDR3 amino acids: CAVRGADGANVLTF. In DNA, the CDR3 is TGTGCCGTCCGGGGGGCTGATGGGGCCAACGTCCTGACTTTC.

The table lists this clone with a few counts. This chain connects TRBV9 to TRBJ1-1, with a tentative D call TRBD1 (5 bases). V was trimmed by 0 bases and J by 4 bases, leaving 16 bases between them. The CDR3 extends over 16 amino acids. CDR1 and CDR2 from the germline V gene are SGDLS and YYNGEE. The CDR3 loop is CASSVVSGHLGTEAFF. The CDR3 coding sequence is TGTGCCAGCAGCGTAGTTTCAGGGCATCTAGGCACTGAAGCTTTCTTT.

The CDR3 bases are TGTGCCAGCAGCAAAGCTTGGGAGCAAGGTTCACCCCTCCACTTT. Translated: CASSKAWEQGSPLHF. J is TRBJ1-6 and V is TRBV21-1. TRBV21-1 is a pseudogene locus. The CDR3 has 15 residues.

J is TRBJ1-4 and V is TRBV29-1; 10 bases match TRBD1. The CDR3 sequence is 15 residues long. The germline V gene has CDR1 SQVTM and CDR2 ANQGSEA. V dropped 6 bases and J dropped 8; count of bases not matched to a gene: 12. CDR3 region: CSVAGQGSAGEKLFF. CDR3 sequence (DNA): TGCAGCGTCGCGGGACAGGGGTCCGCGGGGGAAAAACTGTTTTTT.

This chain connects TRBV2 to TRBJ2-3, with 14 bases aligning to TRBD2. The ends lost 5 bases at V and 6 bases at J; junction bases unmatched: 7. The CDR3 runs to 16 residues. Germline-derived CDR1 and CDR2 are SNHLY and FYNNEI. The CDR3 region is CASSMGLAGVADTQYF. CDR3 DNA: TGTGCCAGCAGTATGGGACTAGCGGGGGTAGCGGATACGCAGTATTTT.

As regards this clone: The junction departs from germline at one end; a sequencing error may be responsible. The chain combines TRBV7-7 with TRBJ2-2; 7 nucleotides agree with TRBD1. CDR1 is SSHAT, CDR2 FNYEAQ, per germline (reference sequence). The length of the CDR3 is 17 residues. The CDR3 DNA reads as TGTGCTAGCAGCTTGACAGGGACCCTAAATTCTCCCGGGGAGCTGTTTTTT. Translating gives CASSLTGTLNSPGELFF. Looking up the rest from reference TRBV7-7 and TRBJ2-2 gives the full variable domain: GAGVSQSPRYKVTKRGQDVTLRCDPISSHATLYWYQQALGQGPEFLTYFNYEAQPDKSGLPSDRFSAERPEGSISTLTIQRTEQRDSAMYRCASSLTGTLNSPGELFFGEGSRLTVL.

J is TRBJ1-5 and V is TRBV7-8; TRBD1 is a possible D gene (6 bases). Between the trimmed V and J ends, which lost 5 bases and 5 bases, there was a span of 19 bases. The CDR3 runs 16 residues. In germline, CDR1 is SGHVS, CDR2 FQNEAQ. The CDR3 nucleotides read TGTGCCAGCAGCCTCCTTCTGGACAGACTTCATCAGCCCCAGCATTTT. It translates to CASSLLLDRLHQPQHF.

The table lists this clone with a count of one. The CDR3 spells CASSLAAGTYEQYF. In DNA, the CDR3 is TGCGCCAGCAGCTTGGCGGCAGGAACCTACGAGCAGTACTTC. The chain has TRBV5-1 and TRBJ2-7; D gene ambiguous. The CDR3 has 14 amino acids. CDR1 is SGHRS and CDR2 is YFSETQ in the germline V gene. Trimming shortened V by 0 bases and J by 2 bases, and 9 bases separated the two germline ends.

V and J are TRBV5-1 and TRBJ1-4; possibly TRBD1 for D (5 bases). The CDR3 covers 17 residues. Trimming stripped 1 base from V and 0 bases from J, with 13 bases between. Germline CDR1 SGHRS, CDR2 YFSETQ. In nucleotides, the CDR3 is TGCGCCAGCAGCTTGCAGTCCGGGGCTGCAACTAATGAAAAACTGTTTTTT. This encodes CASSLQSGAATNEKLFF.

The chain joins TRBV11-3 to TRBJ1-6; the D is unclear. Looked up from germline, CDR1 is SGHNT and CDR2 is YENEEA. Trimming took 6 bases from V and 14 from J, leaving 17 bases between them. The CDR3 consists of 13 residues. CDR3 in DNA: TGTGCCAGCAGGTTTAGATCAGAAATCACCCTCCACTTT. This gives the protein CASRFRSEITLHF.

The chain uses TRBV5-1 and TRBJ2-3; a possible D gene is TRBD2 (6 bases). The CDR3 consists of 14 residues. Germline V lookup: CDR1 SGHRS, CDR2 YFSETQ. The germline V and J ends were trimmed by 0 bases and 2 bases, with 7 bases remaining between them. The CDR3 loop is CASSLGDFTDTQYF. CDR3 in DNA: TGCGCCAGCAGCTTGGGGGACTTCACAGATACGCAGTATTTT.

The V gene is TRBV6-1, the J gene TRBJ1-5; D remains ambiguous. Germline loops: CDR1 MNHNS, CDR2 SASEGT. The CDR3 has 13 amino acids. The germline V and J ends were trimmed by 4 bases and 4 bases, with 8 bases remaining between them. CDR3 protein: CASSVRTNQPQHF. Here the CDR3 DNA reads TGTGCCAGCAGTGTCAGGACTAATCAGCCCCAGCATTTT.

The chain has TRBV5-4 and TRBJ1-3; no definite D call. CDR3 length: 15 amino acids. CDR1 is SGHNT and CDR2 is YYREEE in the germline V gene (reference sequence). V lost 4 bases to trimming and J lost 4 bases, with 15 bases between them. The CDR3 spells CASSRGPTAGNTIYF. The CDR3 DNA sequence: TGTGCCAGCAGCCGAGGTCCCACGGCGGGAAACACCATATATTTT.

The chain is built from TRBV9 and TRBJ2-5; perhaps D is TRBD1 or TRBD2 (5 bases each). V dropped 0 bases and J dropped 5 bases, with 8 bases sitting between them. The germline V gene encodes CDR1 SGDLS and CDR2 YYNGEE. The CDR3 spans 13 residues. This CDR3 reads CASSVGGGETQYF. CDR3 bases: TGTGCCAGCAGCGTAGGGGGCGGGGAGACCCAGTACTTC. Looking up the rest from reference TRBV9 and TRBJ2-5 gives the full variable domain: DSGVTQTPKHLITATGQRVTLRCSPRSGDLSVYWYQQSLDQGLQFLIQYYNGEERAKGNILERFSAQQFPDLHSELNLSSLELGDSALYFCASSVGGGETQYFGPGTRLLVL.

The J gene is TRBJ1-5, the V gene TRBV28; possible D gene TRBD1, 5 bases. Trimming pared 10 bases from V and 4 bases from J, leaving 11 bases between. Germline V gives CDR1 MDHEN, CDR2 SYDVKM. The CDR3 extends over 12 amino acids. The CDR3 sequence is CATAGGNQPQHF. In DNA form, the CDR3 reads TGTGCCACCGCGGGGGGGAATCAGCCCCAGCATTTT.

The CDR3 region has the DNA TGTGCCAGCAGCTTAGGGGCCCCGGGACATTTGAACACTGAAGCTTTCTTT. Its protein is CASSLGAPGHLNTEAFF. The gene calls are TRBV7-2 and TRBJ1-1; perhaps TRBD1 as D (6 bases). V gave up 1 base and J gave up 0 bases, with 15 bases separating them. Germline lookup yields CDR1 SGHTA and CDR2 FQGNSA. The length of the CDR3 is 17 residues.

This clone was found a few times. The chain joins TRBV7-2 to TRBJ1-1, with 8 bases aligning to TRBD1. V lost 5 bases to trimming and J lost 4 bases; unmatched junction nucleotides: 9. Germline loops: CDR1 SGHTA, CDR2 FQGNSA. This CDR3 is 15 amino acids long. The CDR3: CASSPSWTGSTEAFF. Written as DNA, the CDR3 is TGTGCCAGCAGCCCATCGTGGACAGGGTCCACTGAAGCTTTCTTT. Supplemented by reference TRBV7-2 and TRBJ1-1, the full variable domain reads GAGVSQSPSNKVTEKGKDVELRCDPISGHTALYWYRQSLGQGLEFLIYFQGNSAPDKSGLPSDRFSAERTGGSVSTLTIQRTQQEDSAVYLCASSPSWTGSTEAFFGQGTRLTVV.

The rearrangement uses TRBV7-2 and TRBJ2-7; a weak D match, TRBD2 (7 bases). The CDR3 runs 15 residues. Deletions cut 3 bases from V and 1 base from J, with 13 bases between. The V gene's germline CDR1 is SGHTA and CDR2 FQGNSA. The CDR3 spells CASSLSGGLSYEQYF. In nucleotides, the CDR3 is TGTGCCAGCAGCTTGTCCGGGGGGCTTTCCTACGAGCAGTACTTC.

The chain couples TRBV10-2 to TRBJ2-7; 7 bases are shared with TRBD2. V was clipped by 8 bases and J by 2 bases; unmatched bases: 21. Germline-derived CDR1 and CDR2 are WSHSY and SAAADI. The CDR3 sequence is 18 residues long. The CDR3 region is CASLAGLGSGNRPYEQYF. DNA for the CDR3: TGCGCCAGCTTAGCGGGCCTAGGATCAGGGAACCGTCCCTACGAGCAGTACTTC.

The chain employs TRBV5-5 and TRBJ1-2; no definite D call. CDR3 length: 12 amino acids. Trimming shortened V by 0 bases and J by 10 bases, and 10 bases separated the two germline ends. CDR1 and CDR2 from the germline V gene are SGHKS and YYEKEE (reference sequence). In nucleotides, the CDR3 is TGTGCCAGCAGCTTGGATGGCGGGGACTACACCTTC. Its protein is CASSLDGGDYTF.

V usage is TRBV6-6 and J usage is TRBJ2-2; 7 positions agree with TRBD1. The CDR3 extends over 15 amino acids. Germline V gene sequence: CDR1 MNHNY, CDR2 SVGAGI (reference sequence). The trim removed 6 bases at V and 3 bases at J, leaving 7 bases unmatched. CDR3 in DNA: TGTGCCAGCAGAAGACAGGGTAGGGACACCGGGGAGCTGTTTTTT. Translating gives CASRRQGRDTGELFF.

This chain links TRBV5-1 with TRBJ1-2, with D maybe TRBD1 (5 bases). From germline, CDR1 is SGHRS and CDR2 YFSETQ. Between the trimmed V and J ends, which lost 0 bases and 3 bases, there was a span of 6 bases. The CDR3 has 13 residues. CDR3 amino acids: CASSLEGDYGYTF. CDR3 in DNA: TGCGCCAGCAGCTTGGAAGGGGACTATGGCTACACCTTC.

J is TRBJ1-5 and V is TRBV19; D is ambiguous. The V and J ends lost 10 bases and 0 bases respectively, with 10 bases between them. Germline values: CDR1 LNHDA, CDR2 SQIVND (reference sequence). There are 13 residues in the CDR3. CDR3 sequence reads: CATSEGSNQPQHF. The CDR3 DNA sequence: TGTGCCACCTCCGAGGGTAGCAATCAGCCCCAGCATTTT. Based on the CDR3 plus reference TRBV19 and TRBJ1-5, the full variable domain is DGGITQSPKYLFRKEGQNVTLSCEQNLNHDAMYWYRQDPGQGLRLIYYSQIVNDFQKGDIAEGYSVSREKKESFPLTVTSAQKNPTAFYLCATSEGSNQPQHFGDGTRLSIL.

This sequence joins TRBV7-2 and TRBJ1-2; 8 nucleotides agree with TRBD1. The germline CDR1 and CDR2 sequences are SGHTA and FQGNSA. Trimming removed 1 base from V and 7 bases from J; junction bases left unmatched: 14. The CDR3 has 17 residues. The CDR3 bases are TGTGCCAGCAGCTTAGAGGCCACCAGGGGGCTTTCGGGTGGCTACACCTTC. Its protein product is CASSLEATRGLSGGYTF.

The chain employs TRBV9 and TRBJ2-2; tentative D call: TRBD2 (6 bases). Germline values: CDR1 SGDLS, CDR2 YYNGEE. The CDR3 is 14 amino acids. V lost 5 bases, J lost 1 base, and 9 bases lay in between. The CDR3 spells CASREGQNTGELFF. CDR3 coding DNA: TGTGCCAGCAGGGAGGGGCAGAACACCGGGGAGCTGTTTTTT. Complete variable domain (other parts from reference TRBV9 and TRBJ2-2): DSGVTQTPKHLITATGQRVTLRCSPRSGDLSVYWYQQSLDQGLQFLIQYYNGEERAKGNILERFSAQQFPDLHSELNLSSLELGDSALYFCASREGQNTGELFFGEGSRLTVL.

V and J are TRBV11-2 and TRBJ2-2; TRBD1 might be the D (6 bases). There are 15 residues in the CDR3. The germline CDR1 and CDR2 sequences are SGHAT and FQNNGV. V lost 5 bases and J lost 4, with 14 bases in between. CDR3 sequence: CASSGVRGSTGELFF. In nucleotides, the CDR3 is TGTGCCAGCAGCGGAGTCAGGGGTAGCACCGGGGAGCTGTTTTTT.

The J gene is TRBJ2-5, the V gene TRBV6-5, with a possible D match to TRBD2 (7 bases). Trimming removed 2 bases from V and 5 bases from J, with 18 bases in between. CDR1 MNHEY and CDR2 SVGAGI come from the germline V gene. The CDR3 spans 16 residues. The CDR3 here is CASSYPSSGGGETQYF. Written as DNA, the CDR3 is TGTGCCAGCAGTTACCCGAGCTCGGGGGGCGGGGAGACCCAGTACTTC.

The chain has TRBV29-1 and TRBJ1-2; 9 nucleotides line up with TRBD1. The junction had 6 bases not matched to a gene; V was cut back by 2 bases and J by 8 bases. This CDR3 has 13 amino acids. Germline V gene lookup returns CDR1 SQVTM and CDR2 ANQGSEA. CDR3 in DNA: TGCAGCGTTGAAACAGGGGGCGCGTTAGGCTACACCTTC. It translates to CSVETGGALGYTF. Supplemented by reference TRBV29-1 and TRBJ1-2, the full variable domain reads SAVISQKPSRDICQRGTSLTIQCQVDSQVTMMFWYRQQPGQSLTLIATANQGSEATYESGFVIDKFPISRPNLTFSTLTVSNMSPEDSSIYLCSVETGGALGYTFGSGTRLTVV.